This T cell receptor (beta chain) was observed in a study of cytomegalovirus exposure and HLA in healthy donors. Study observations and caveats: Later, TCR association rates were found to vary by HLA locus, highest for DRB1 and lowest for HLA-C. Prior analysis indicated that the majority of TCR beta V segments exhibited productivity approximately 87% or approximately 30% of the time.

60 Vbeta and 13 Jbeta primers were used in PCR. Under the authors' procedure: Later work found 80 million or so unique TCR beta chains, with 10 million to 14 million shared. The assay was immunoSEQ multiplex PCR, and TCRdb's table has in-frame clones only and misses some. The V and J calls and clone size were taken over from that table, and D and trimming were inferred from the DNA. This sample has roughly 140,000 clones, with about four fifths found just once. The V and J ends lost 6 bases and 0 bases respectively, with 10 bases between them. Germline assignment: CDR1 MDHEN and CDR2 SYDVKM. The CDR3 extends over 14 amino acids. A remark on this clone: Antigen: not known.

The rearrangement uses TRBV28 and TRBJ2-3; D perhaps matches TRBD2 (6 bases). The source of this sequence is a man aged 30-40 years in good health and CMV-seropositive. Sequencing was done on a sample of PBMCs. The DNA of the CDR3 is TGTGCCAGCAGCGGAAGCGGGAGCACAGATACGCAGTATTTT. This encodes CASSGSGSTDTQYF.